This passage covers 22 T cell receptor beta chains from one sample sequenced in a study of cytomegalovirus exposure and HLA in healthy donors. PCR used 60 Vbeta primers and 13 Jbeta primers. Here immunoSEQ multiplex PCR was the method, and the copy in TCRdb shows in-frame clones only, minus some. The repertoire holds 110,000 to 150,000 clones, 65% to 85% seen once, with 3% to 4.5% in the top ten. Sequencing used PBMCs. These receptors came from a male donor in good health and CMV-seronegative.

V gene TRBV11-1 combines with J gene TRBJ1-1; 9 bases map to TRBD1. Looked up from germline, CDR1 is SGHAT and CDR2 is FQDESV (reference sequence). J gave up 3 bases and V 4 bases, and 6 bases lay outside the gene matches. The CDR3 runs to 15 residues. The DNA for the CDR3 is TGTGCCAGCAGCTACACGGACAGGGGATACACTGAAGCTTTCTTT. This gives the protein CASSYTDRGYTEAFF.

This clone was counted once. V is TRBV9 and J is TRBJ2-5; TRBD2 aligns across 10 bases. This CDR3 is built from 16 residues. J lost 5 bases, V lost 4 bases, and 11 bases had no gene match. Per the germline V gene, CDR1 is SGDLS and CDR2 is YYNGEE. For the CDR3, the DNA is TGTGCCAGCAGCTCCCAACTAGCGGGGCGGGGGGAGACCCAGTACTTC. It specifies CASSSQLAGRGETQYF.

The chain couples TRBV4-2 to TRBJ2-7; the match to TRBD2 covers 9 bases. This CDR3 has 15 amino acids. CDR1 is LGHNA, CDR2 YNFKEQ, per germline. Germline trimming cut 4 bases from V and 1 base from J; bases unmatched to any gene: 5. CDR3 region: CASSPGTSLSYEQYF. DNA for the CDR3: TGTGCCAGCAGCCCCGGGACTAGCCTGTCCTACGAGCAGTACTTC.

This chain joins TRBV7-3 and TRBJ2-3, with D perhaps TRBD2 (5 bases). This CDR3 is 14 amino acids long. Trimming cost V 5 bases and J 3 bases, with 12 bases left between them. From germline, CDR1 is SGHTA and CDR2 FQGTGA. In DNA form, the CDR3 reads TGTGCCAGCAGCAAGGGAGAGCGGACAGATACGCAGTATTTT. Protein sequence: CASSKGERTDTQYF.

This chain joins TRBV27 and TRBJ1-2; perhaps TRBD1 as D (6 bases). Germline values: CDR1 MNHEY, CDR2 SMNVEV (reference sequence). V dropped 4 bases and J dropped 5 bases, with 17 bases sitting between them. The CDR3 is 15 residues long. DNA of the CDR3: TGTGCCAGCAGTTCCAAGACAGGCCAGTCTTATGGCTACACCTTC. Translated: CASSSKTGQSYGYTF.

This clone was found a few times. This chain uses TRBV5-6 with TRBJ2-3; 11 nucleotides align to TRBD2. The CDR3 runs to 14 residues. Per the germline V gene, CDR1 is SGHDT and CDR2 is YYEEEE. The trim removed 1 base at V and 11 bases at J, leaving 6 bases unmatched. The CDR3 nucleotides read TGTGCCAGCAGCTTGCAACTAGCGGGAGAGGTGCAGTATTTT. Its translation is CASSLQLAGEVQYF.

The rearrangement uses TRBV7-6 and TRBJ2-5, with D tentatively TRBD1 (6 bases). Germline CDR1 SGHVS, CDR2 FNYEAQ. The CDR3 has 13 residues. V was shortened by 5 bases and J by 5 bases, with 12 bases between the two germline ends. The DNA for the CDR3 is TGTGCCAGCAGCCCTCTGAGGGGGGAGACCCAGTACTTC. Translating gives CASSPLRGETQYF.

This rearrangement joins TRBV9 to TRBJ2-1, with D maybe TRBD1 (5 bases). With 0 bases removed from V and 9 bases from J, the gap between germline ends came to 16 bases. Germline V gene lookup returns CDR1 SGDLS and CDR2 YYNGEE. The CDR3 sequence is 15 residues long. The CDR3 loop reads CASSVAALQQGEQFF. The CDR3 DNA sequence: TGTGCCAGCAGCGTAGCGGCTCTGCAGCAGGGTGAGCAGTTCTTC.

This sequence joins TRBV25-1 and TRBJ1-2, with D possibly TRBD1 on 5 matching bases. CDR1 MGHDK and CDR2 SYGVNS come from the germline V gene. V was trimmed by 2 bases and J by 7 bases, leaving 17 bases between them. The CDR3 totals 15 residues. The chain's CDR3 is CASSEGEGRKAGYTF. The CDR3 DNA follows: TGTGCCAGCAGTGAAGGGGAGGGGAGGAAGGCTGGCTACACCTTC.

As DNA, the CDR3 is TGCGCCAGCAGTGAGTCGATACTTGACGGGGGCACAGATACGCAGTATTTT. It specifies CASSESILDGGTDTQYF. The chain uses TRBV10-2 and TRBJ2-3, with D possibly being TRBD2 (5 bases). This CDR3 region has 17 residues. Trimming pared 0 bases from V and 1 base from J, leaving 14 bases between. From germline, CDR1 is WSHSY and CDR2 SAAADI.

This chain joins TRBV7-6 and TRBJ2-7, with 7 nucleotides matching TRBD2. The length of the CDR3 is 12 residues. After removal of 5 bases from V and 4 bases from J, the junction contained 2 bases not matched to a gene. The germline V gene has CDR1 SGHVS and CDR2 FNYEAQ. This chain's CDR3 is CASSPGGYEQYF. The CDR3 nucleotides are TGTGCCAGCAGCCCCGGGGGGTACGAGCAGTACTTC.

This clone showed up just a few times. The CDR3 DNA sequence: TGCGCCAGCAGCCAAGAGGGCAGCACAGATACGCAGTATTTT. Its protein is CASSQEGSTDTQYF. The chain is built from TRBV4-1 and TRBJ2-3; D gene ambiguous. Germline CDR1 reads MGHRA; CDR2 reads YSYEKL. The CDR3 extends over 14 amino acids. V dropped 0 bases and J dropped 0 bases, with 4 bases sitting between them.

This clone occurred once. This sequence joins TRBV15 and TRBJ2-5; TRBD1 agrees at 8 bases. Gene TRBJ2-7 matches the end of the DNA better, so the J call may be wrong. The CDR3 has 15 amino acids. Germline V gene sequence: CDR1 LNHNV, CDR2 YYDKDF (reference sequence). The CDR3 sequence: CATSRGAGGAYEQYF. Here the CDR3 DNA reads TGTGCCACCAGCAGAGGTGCAGGGGGCGCATACGAGCAGTACTTC.

The rearrangement uses TRBV6-6 and TRBJ2-3; TRBD2 agrees at 9 bases. Germline-derived CDR1 and CDR2 are MNHNY and SVGAGI (reference sequence). The V segment lost 4 bases and the J segment 0 bases; nucleotides outside the gene matches: 2. The CDR3 is 15 residues long. The CDR3 DNA follows: TGTGCCAGCAGTTCCGGGACTAGCAGCACAGATACGCAGTATTTT. Amino acid sequence: CASSSGTSSTDTQYF.

This clone was seen only a few times. This rearrangement joins TRBV27 to TRBJ2-7; the match to TRBD1 covers 9 bases. The length of the CDR3 is 15 residues. The trim removed 2 bases at V and 6 bases at J, leaving 8 bases unmatched. The germline gives CDR1 MNHEY, CDR2 SMNVEV (reference sequence). The DNA for the CDR3 is TGTGCCAGCAGTTTAGGGACAGGGCTTTTCTCCGAGCAGTACTTC. It encodes CASSLGTGLFSEQYF.

The chain carries TRBV9 and TRBJ2-2; 8 bases line up with TRBD2. The germline V gene encodes CDR1 SGDLS and CDR2 YYNGEE. The J segment lost 6 bases and the V segment lost 4 bases, leaving 8 bases of the junction unmatched. The CDR3 covers 15 residues. The CDR3 region has the DNA TGTGCCAGCAGCACCTCCGGGACTAGTGCCGGGGAGCTGTTTTTT. It codes for CASSTSGTSAGELFF.

A word on this clone: At one end, the junction sequence differs from germline, possibly due to a read error. The chain combines TRBV7-9 with TRBJ2-6; D may be TRBD1 (6 bases). The CDR3 has 16 residues. Germline lookup yields CDR1 SEHNR and CDR2 FQNEAQ (reference sequence). CDR3 sequence: CSSSKTGPIGANVLTF. The CDR3, as DNA: TGTTCCAGCAGCAAAACAGGGCCTATTGGGGCCAACGTCCTGACTTTC.

The rearrangement joins TRBV27 to TRBJ2-5; D is possibly TRBD1 (6 bases). The V and J ends lost 7 bases and 4 bases respectively, with 19 bases between them. The CDR3 totals 15 residues. Germline V gene sequence: CDR1 MNHEY, CDR2 SMNVEV (reference sequence). CDR3 loop: CASTPARGLGETQYF. The CDR3, as DNA: TGTGCCAGCACCCCGGCGAGGGGGTTAGGAGAGACCCAGTACTTC.

V and J are TRBV6-5 and TRBJ2-7, with D possibly matching TRBD2 (5 bases). Trimming shortened V by 7 bases and J by 4 bases, and 14 bases separated the two germline ends. Looked up from germline, CDR1 is MNHEY and CDR2 is SVGAGI. The CDR3 sequence is 13 residues long. In DNA, the CDR3 is TGTGCCAGCACTGACGGGAATACTTACGAGCAGTACTTC. Translating gives CASTDGNTYEQYF.

In its sample, this clone was seen a few times. The rearrangement links TRBV5-1 to TRBJ2-3; tentative D call: TRBD2 (5 bases). Germline-derived CDR1 and CDR2 are SGHRS and YFSETQ. This CDR3 has 16 residues. Trimming removed 4 bases from V and 1 base from J, with 16 bases in between. In nucleotides, the CDR3 is TGCGCCAGCAGCACCGACGTACTCGGGGGCACAGATACGCAGTATTTT. This encodes CASSTDVLGGTDTQYF.

The chain carries TRBV7-6 and TRBJ1-6; D remains ambiguous. Deletions cut 4 bases from V and 8 bases from J, with 12 bases between. CDR1 is SGHVS, CDR2 FNYEAQ, per germline. The CDR3 has 14 amino acids. The CDR3 is CASSSNDGDSPLHF. CDR3 in DNA: TGTGCCAGCAGCTCGAATGACGGAGATTCACCCCTCCACTTT. Supplemented by reference TRBV7-6 and TRBJ1-6, the full variable domain reads GAGVSQSPRYKVTKRGQDVALRCDPISGHVSLYWYRQALGQGPEFLTYFNYEAQQDKSGLPNDRFSAERPEGSISTLTIQRTEQRDSAMYRCASSSNDGDSPLHFGNGTRLTVT.

The J gene is TRBJ2-5, the V gene TRBV12-5; D is unresolved. The CDR3 consists of 13 residues. The V end lost 5 bases, the J end lost 7 bases, and 14 bases lay between the germline ends. Germline V lookup: CDR1 LGHNT, CDR2 FRNRAP. The CDR3 is CASGRVELRTQYF. CDR3 sequence (DNA): TGTGCTAGTGGTCGGGTCGAACTTAGGACCCAGTACTTC.